The 31 T cell receptor beta chains given below trace back to one sample, sequenced in a study of T cell changes during pregnancy in multiple sclerosis. Profiling relied on immunoSEQ multiplex PCR, and the TCRdb table lists in-frame clones only, not all of them. The sample includes some 60,000 clones, 75% to 95% seen only once; the top ten take around 2%. Sequencing was performed on peripheral blood, taken in the first trimester of pregnancy. These receptors all stem from a female donor in good health, enrolled as a control in a pregnancy study.

This clone was seen more than once but under ten times. The J gene is TRBJ1-4, the V gene TRBV4-1; a possible D gene is TRBD1 (6 bases). The CDR3 sequence is 14 residues long. The germline gives CDR1 MGHRA, CDR2 YSYEKL. V was clipped by 8 bases and J by 3 bases, with 13 bases between them. The CDR3 loop reads CASQGGSANEKLFF. The CDR3 DNA reads TGCGCCAGCCAAGGGGGTTCGGCTAATGAAAAACTGTTTTTT.

The chain is built from TRBV18 and TRBJ1-3; D gene uncertain. The CDR3 extends over 16 amino acids. V was trimmed by 3 bases and J by 0 bases, leaving 12 bases between them. CDR1 and CDR2 from the germline V gene are KGHSH and LQKENI. The CDR3 coding sequence is TGTGCCAGCTCACCTCCGTCCAGGCTCTCTGGAAACACCATATATTTT. It specifies CASSPPSRLSGNTIYF.

The chain combines TRBV7-8 with TRBJ1-5, with D uncertain. V was clipped by 1 base and J by 0 bases, with 7 bases between them. There are 15 residues in the CDR3. In germline, CDR1 is SGHVS, CDR2 FQNEAQ. CDR3 coding DNA: TGTGCCAGCAGCTTAGATCCCGGTAGCAATCAGCCCCAGCATTTT. Translation: CASSLDPGSNQPQHF.

This clone was observed once. V and J are TRBV5-1 and TRBJ2-5; no reliable D call. Germline V lookup: CDR1 SGHRS, CDR2 YFSETQ. The V end was cut by 7 bases, the J end by 4 bases, with 23 bases between. This CDR3 has 16 amino acids. The DNA of the CDR3 is TGCGCCAGCGTCACGGAGAGCGCGCTTTTGGGAGAGACCCAGTACTTC. Protein sequence: CASVTESALLGETQYF.

The chain links TRBV6-5 to TRBJ2-1; D perhaps matches TRBD2 (5 bases). V shed 4 bases and J shed 4 bases, with 14 bases lying between them. Germline V gives CDR1 MNHEY, CDR2 SVGAGI. The CDR3 spans 15 residues. The DNA for the CDR3 is TGTGCCAGCAGTTCCCCAGCGGTCTCATACAATGAGCAGTTCTTC. Translation: CASSSPAVSYNEQFF.

The V and J genes are TRBV10-3 and TRBJ1-4; TRBD1 aligns across 8 bases. The CDR3 is 15 residues long. Germline assignment: CDR1 ENHRY and CDR2 SYGVKD. V lost 6 bases and J lost 8; bases outside the gene matches: 11. Here the CDR3 DNA reads TGTGCCATCAGCCCCGACAGGGGTGGGGGCGAAAAACTGTTTTTT. It specifies CAISPDRGGGEKLFF.

The J gene is TRBJ1-5, the V gene TRBV7-8, with D perhaps TRBD1 (5 bases). The V end lost 1 base, the J end lost 6 bases, and 13 bases lay between the germline ends. The CDR3 loop spans 15 amino acids. The germline gives CDR1 SGHVS, CDR2 FQNEAQ. CDR3 bases: TGTGCCAGCAGCTTAGTTGCCACAGGAAGTCAGCCCCAGCATTTT. Translating it yields CASSLVATGSQPQHF.

CDR3 nucleotide sequence: TGTGCCAGCAGTCGTAGCAATCAGCCCCAGCATTTT. Residues: CASSRSNQPQHF. The chain recombines TRBV28 with TRBJ1-5; D gene unclear. With 5 bases removed from V and 0 bases from J, the gap between germline ends came to 2 bases. This CDR3 spans 12 amino acids. CDR1 is MDHEN and CDR2 is SYDVKM in the germline V gene.

V gene TRBV2 combines with J gene TRBJ1-4; TRBD1 aligns across 8 bases. Germline V gene sequence: CDR1 SNHLY, CDR2 FYNNEI. The CDR3 is 13 residues long. Germline trimming cut 11 bases from V and 7 bases from J; bases unmatched to any gene: 9. The CDR3 DNA follows: TGTGCCGGTACATGGACAGGGAGTGAAAAACTGTTTTTT. Protein sequence: CAGTWTGSEKLFF.

This clone was seen only once. The V and J genes are TRBV5-4 and TRBJ1-3, with TRBD1 identical over 10 bases. The CDR3 loop spans 17 amino acids. Germline V CDR1 and CDR2: SGHNT, YYREEE (reference sequence). V trimming: 4 bases; J trimming: 5 bases; junction bases outside the gene matches: 12. CDR3 amino acids: CASSRGTGVLGRNTIYF. CDR3 nucleotides: TGTGCCAGCAGCCGCGGGACAGGGGTTCTCGGGAGAAACACCATATATTTT.

V gene TRBV9 combines with J gene TRBJ2-3; D perhaps matches TRBD1 (5 bases). This CDR3 region has 16 residues. V gave up 4 bases and J gave up 0 bases, with 15 bases separating them. CDR1 is SGDLS, CDR2 YYNGEE, per germline. CDR3 coding DNA: TGTGCCAGCAGCAGTTCCAGGGCCTCAAGCACAGATACGCAGTATTTT. Translated, it gives CASSSSRASSTDTQYF.

This chain connects TRBV6-6 to TRBJ2-5, with 7 bases lining up with TRBD1. The DNA end is a closer match to TRBJ2-7, so the J assignment may be wrong. This CDR3 has 15 residues. CDR1 is MNHNY and CDR2 is SVGAGI in the germline V gene (reference sequence). The CDR3 is CASRFDRENRYEQYF. In DNA, the CDR3 is TGTGCCAGCAGATTCGACAGGGAGAATCGCTACGAGCAGTACTTC.

The rearrangement uses TRBV4-1 and TRBJ2-1, with 8 bases that match TRBD2. CDR3 length: 13 amino acids. The germline gives CDR1 MGHRA, CDR2 YSYEKL. V lost 1 base and J lost 13; bases outside the gene matches: 6. The CDR3 sequence: CASSQVGTSFQFF. The CDR3 nucleotides are TGCGCCAGCAGCCAAGTAGGGACTAGTTTTCAGTTCTTC.

The chain joins TRBV19 to TRBJ1-6; a weak D match, TRBD1 (5 bases). The V gene lost 3 bases and the J gene lost 8 bases, with 14 bases spanning the gap. Germline CDR1 is LNHDA and CDR2 is SQIVND (reference sequence). The CDR3 covers 15 residues. CDR3 DNA: TGTGCCAGTAGTATCATCGGGGGGACCGATTCACCCCTCCACTTT. Translating gives CASSIIGGTDSPLHF. Combining the CDR3 with reference TRBV19 and TRBJ1-6 gives the whole variable domain DGGITQSPKYLFRKEGQNVTLSCEQNLNHDAMYWYRQDPGQGLRLIYYSQIVNDFQKGDIAEGYSVSREKKESFPLTVTSAQKNPTAFYLCASSIIGGTDSPLHFGNGTRLTVT.

CDR3 sequence: CASRERADTQYF. As DNA, the CDR3 is TGTGCCAGCAGAGAGAGGGCAGATACGCAGTATTTT. J is TRBJ2-3 and V is TRBV19, with a possible D match to TRBD2 (5 bases). V was trimmed by 9 bases and J by 4 bases, leaving 11 bases between them. The CDR3 length is 12 residues. Looked up from germline, CDR1 is LNHDA and CDR2 is SQIVND (reference sequence).

The rearrangement uses TRBV20-1 and TRBJ2-7; a possible D gene is TRBD2 (6 bases). The V and J ends lost 6 bases and 2 bases respectively, with 8 bases between them. In germline, CDR1 is DFQATT, CDR2 SNEGSKA (reference sequence). The CDR3 is 11 residues long. The CDR3 protein is CSARLAYEQYF. DNA of the CDR3: TGCAGTGCGAGACTAGCCTACGAGCAGTACTTC.

The chain links TRBV28 to TRBJ2-1; a weak D match, TRBD1 (5 bases). The germline V gene encodes CDR1 MDHEN and CDR2 SYDVKM. The CDR3 has 12 residues. With 6 bases removed from V and 7 bases from J, the gap between germline ends came to 10 bases. The CDR3: CASRSPGNEQFF. CDR3 sequence (DNA): TGTGCCAGCAGGTCTCCAGGGAATGAGCAGTTCTTC.

The chain combines TRBV18 with TRBJ2-1; tentatively, D is TRBD1 (6 bases). V was pared by 6 bases and J by 7 bases, with 16 bases between. This CDR3 contains 14 residues. CDR1 is KGHSH, CDR2 LQKENI, per germline. CDR3 in amino acids: CASSPYLTGNEQFF. CDR3 DNA: TGTGCCAGCTCGCCCTACTTGACAGGTAATGAGCAGTTCTTC.

The chain carries TRBV21-1 and TRBJ1-5. TRBV21-1 constitutes a pseudogene. The CDR3 extends over 14 amino acids. This chain's CDR3 is CASSKSGGREPQHF. The CDR3 nucleotides read TGTGCCAGCAGCAAATCTGGAGGGAGGGAGCCCCAGCATTTT.

The chain recombines TRBV7-3 with TRBJ2-1; perhaps TRBD1 as D (6 bases). Per the germline V gene, CDR1 is SGHTA and CDR2 is FQGTGA. The CDR3 sequence is 14 residues long. V was shortened by 2 bases and J by 9 bases, with 14 bases between the two germline ends. DNA for the CDR3: TGTGCCAGCAGCTTAGGGGGCGACGGGGCTGAGCAGTTCTTC. As protein: CASSLGGDGAEQFF.

This rearrangement joins TRBV7-9 to TRBJ1-6; D gene unclear. The length of the CDR3 is 17 residues. The germline V gene encodes CDR1 SEHNR and CDR2 FQNEAQ (reference sequence). With 2 bases removed from V and 4 bases from J, the gap between germline ends came to 15 bases. CDR3 bases: TGTGCCAGCAGCTTATACGCGGGCACCCAATATAATTCACCCCTCCACTTT. It translates to CASSLYAGTQYNSPLHF. The whole variable domain, filled in from reference TRBV7-9 and TRBJ1-6, reads DTGVSQNPRHKITKRGQNVTFRCDPISEHNRLYWYRQTLGQGPEFLTYFQNEAQLEKSRLLSDRFSAERPKGSFSTLEIQRTEQGDSAMYLCASSLYAGTQYNSPLHFGNGTRLTVT.

The rearrangement links TRBV30 to TRBJ2-2, with a weak D call TRBD2 (5 bases). V gave up 0 bases and J gave up 5 bases, with 10 bases separating them. Germline CDR1 GTSNPN, CDR2 SVGIG (reference sequence). The CDR3 is 14 residues long. This chain's CDR3 is CAWSVGGFTGELFF. CDR3 coding DNA: TGTGCCTGGAGTGTTGGAGGATTTACCGGGGAGCTGTTTTTT.

The chain carries TRBV6-1 and TRBJ2-5; 7 bases fit TRBD2. The CDR3 is 16 amino acids. CDR1 and CDR2 from the germline V gene are MNHNS and SASEGT. J gave up 5 bases and V 2 bases, and 11 bases lay outside the gene matches. CDR3 sequence reads: CASSELGRLAGETQYF. Written as DNA, the CDR3 is TGTGCCAGCAGTGAATTGGGGCGACTAGCTGGCGAGACCCAGTACTTC.

This clone has only a few counts. CDR3 DNA: TGTGCCTGGGGACAGGGCGGCACTGAAGCTTTCTTT. Amino acids: CAWGQGGTEAFF. V is TRBV30 and J is TRBJ1-1, with 8 bases identical to TRBD1. Per germline, CDR1 GTSNPN and CDR2 SVGIG (reference sequence). The CDR3 has 12 residues. V dropped 5 bases and J dropped 4; count of bases not matched to a gene: 3.

The rearrangement uses TRBV9 and TRBJ1-5; 8 positions agree with TRBD1. Per the germline V gene, CDR1 is SGDLS and CDR2 is YYNGEE. Trimming took 7 bases from V and 7 from J; bases not matched to a gene: 7. CDR3 length: 13 residues. CDR3 sequence: CASSTGDGQPQHF. CDR3 nucleotides: TGTGCCAGCTCGACAGGGGATGGACAGCCCCAGCATTTT.

J is TRBJ1-2 and V is TRBV7-2; the D gene is possibly TRBD1 (5 bases). Per the germline V gene, CDR1 is SGHTA and CDR2 is FQGNSA. The ends were cut back, 1 base at V and 5 bases at J, with 11 bases in the middle. CDR3 length: 14 amino acids. The CDR3 DNA reads as TGTGCCAGCAGCTTAGAGGGGCGTGGGTATGGCTACACCTTC. The encoded protein is CASSLEGRGYGYTF.

This clone occurred a few times. The chain is built from TRBV28 and TRBJ2-2, with 11 bases aligning to TRBD2. The J segment lost 1 base and the V segment lost 2 bases, leaving 6 bases of the junction unmatched. CDR1 is MDHEN, CDR2 SYDVKM, per germline. This CDR3 spans 18 amino acids. The CDR3 reads CASSLTTSGTWNTGELFF. The CDR3 DNA reads TGTGCCAGCAGTTTAACGACTAGCGGGACTTGGAACACCGGGGAGCTGTTTTTT.

The V gene is TRBV2, the J gene TRBJ2-7, with a weak D call TRBD1 (5 bases). Germline CDR1 SNHLY, CDR2 FYNNEI. This CDR3 comprises 17 residues. Trimming shortened V by 7 bases and J by 0 bases, and 22 bases separated the two germline ends. Here the CDR3 DNA reads TGTGCCAGCATTCCAAGCAGGGCAGGGTCCTCCTCCTACGAGCAGTACTTC. It yields the protein CASIPSRAGSSSYEQYF.

This clone was recorded only once. The chain combines TRBV10-3 with TRBJ1-2; D ambiguous. In germline, CDR1 is ENHRY, CDR2 SYGVKD. The CDR3 totals 17 residues. Deletions cut 10 bases from V and 4 bases from J, with 28 bases between. CDR3 nucleotides: TGTGCCAGCGCCCCGGAGGAGCGAGGAAACCCATCCTATGGCTACACCTTC. The encoded protein is CASAPEERGNPSYGYTF.

This chain links TRBV7-8 with TRBJ2-3; D is undetermined. V lost 5 bases and J lost 2, with 8 bases in between. The CDR3 loop spans 13 amino acids. Germline V gene lookup returns CDR1 SGHVS and CDR2 FQNEAQ. The CDR3 nucleotides are TGTGCCAGCAGCCCCCCACACACAGATACGCAGTATTTT. This encodes CASSPPHTDTQYF.

The chain carries TRBV27 and TRBJ1-5; D not resolved. Germline V gene lookup returns CDR1 MNHEY and CDR2 SMNVEV (reference sequence). With 3 bases removed from V and 0 bases from J, the gap between germline ends came to 3 bases. This CDR3 has 13 amino acids. The CDR3 sequence: CASSFSSNQPQHF. DNA of the CDR3: TGTGCCAGCAGTTTCAGTAGCAATCAGCCCCAGCATTTT.